Below, 15 T cell receptor beta chains from the same sample are listed, as sequenced in a study of T cells in women clearing cervical HPV infection. TCRdb's copy holds only in-frame clones and misses some; the assay was immunoSEQ multiplex PCR. In all, the sample yields some 30,000 clones. Sequencing was done on a sample of blood buffy coat. All receptors come from a woman between 18 and 70 years old with a cervical HPV16 infection that either progressed to CIN3+ or cleared (not recorded which).

Turning to this clone: The read terminates 3 residues before the CDR3 end, so the remaining end is supplied by the germline J gene. This chain uses TRBV20-1 with TRBJ1-5; D may be TRBD1 (5 bases). Germline V gene lookup returns CDR1 DFQATT and CDR2 SNEGSKA (reference sequence). Trimming cost V 3 bases and J 2 bases, with 11 bases left between them. This CDR3 is built from 14 residues. Partial CDR3 DNA: TGCAGTGCTAGGGACCCGGGGGGCAATCAGCCC. It yields the protein CSARDPGGNQP. The whole CDR3 reads CSARDPGGNQPQHF.

In the case of this clone: The CDR3 is cut off 3 residues early in the read; its end comes from the germline J gene. J is TRBJ2-5 and V is TRBV7-9; TRBD2 matches at 9 bases. This CDR3 is 14 amino acids long. Germline CDR1 and CDR2: SEHNR and FQNEAQ (reference sequence). Partial CDR3 DNA: TGTGCCAGCAGGGAGGCGGGAGGGACAGATACC. Its protein product is CASREAGGTDT. The full CDR3 sequence reads CASREAGGTDTQYF.

A remark on this clone: The missing CDR3 end, 3 residues past where the read stops, is filled in from the germline J gene. The chain is built from TRBV7-3 and TRBJ1-2; TRBD1 might be the D (6 bases). Germline V gene lookup returns CDR1 SGHTA and CDR2 FQGTGA. CDR3 length: 15 residues. The CDR3 is CASSFGGGAGETYTF. Partial CDR3 DNA: TGTGCCAGCAGCTTCGGCGGGGGGGCCGGGGAGACC.

Concerning this clone itself: Coverage ceases 3 residues before the CDR3 finishes, and the germline J gene fills in the end. V usage is TRBV11-2 and J usage is TRBJ2-2; 8 bases match TRBD2. V was pared by 2 bases and J by 4 bases, with 0 bases of the junction left unmatched. The germline V gene has CDR1 SGHAT and CDR2 FQNNGV. This CDR3 is 14 amino acids long. CDR3 protein: CASSLTSGTGELFF. The sequenced CDR3 bases are TGTGCCAGCAGCTTAACTAGCGGCACCGGGGAG.

In regard to this clone: Read data end 3 residues before the CDR3 end; the end is taken from the germline J gene. The gene calls are TRBV13 and TRBJ2-5; 8 bases are a match to TRBD2. The CDR3 has 17 residues. Germline lookup yields CDR1 PRHDT and CDR2 FYEKMQ (reference sequence). V lost 1 base and J lost 2; bases outside the gene matches: 9. The covered CDR3 bases are TGTGCCAGCAGCTTAGTATACCCGGGACTAGATCAAGAGACC. This sequence encodes CASSLVYPGLDQET. The full CDR3 reads CASSLVYPGLDQETQYF. Full variable domain (rest looked up from reference TRBV13 and TRBJ2-5): AAGVIQSPRHLIKEKRETATLKCYPIPRHDTVYWYQQGPGQDPQFLISFYEKMQSDKGSIPDRFSAQQFSDYHSELNMSSLELGDSALYFCASSLVYPGLDQETQYFGPGTRLLVL.

Frequency places this clone as medium-sized. Read sequence stops 3 residues before the CDR3 end, and the germline J gene provides the missing end. The rearrangement joins TRBV18 to TRBJ2-5; unclear D gene. The germline gives CDR1 KGHSH, CDR2 LQKENI. The length of the CDR3 is 14 residues. Trimming shortened V by 2 bases and J by 5 bases, and 12 bases separated the two germline ends. The DNA read from the CDR3 is TGTGCCAGCTCACCATTGGAGACAAGGGAGACC. As protein: CASSPLETRET. The entire CDR3 protein reads CASSPLETRETQYF.

A note on this clone: The read terminates 3 residues ahead of where the CDR3 ends, so the germline J gene completes it. The chain is built from TRBV6-1 and TRBJ1-4, with 7 bases that match TRBD1. CDR1 and CDR2 (germline): MNHNS, SASEGT. The length of the CDR3 is 15 residues. Incomplete CDR3 DNA: TGTGCCAGCAGTGAAGGGACAGGTGCAAATTCACCA. Protein product: CASSEGTGANSP. Given in full, the CDR3 is CASSEGTGANSPLFF.

A word on this clone: The read is 3 residues too short to cover the CDR3 end, so that end is filled in from the germline J gene. The chain links TRBV20-1 to TRBJ2-3; 11 bases are a match to TRBD2. CDR3 length: 15 residues. The germline V gene encodes CDR1 DFQATT and CDR2 SNEGSKA (reference sequence). The CDR3 loop reads CSAAIAGGPGETQYF. The CDR3 bases that were read are TGCAGTGCTGCTATAGCGGGAGGGCCTGGGGAGACG.

Note on this clone: Distinct nucleotide sequences in the sample also encode this CDR3. This CDR3 is CASSAQRDRRNTIYF. The sequenced part of the CDR3 DNA is TGTGCCAGCAGCGCCCAACGGGACAGGAGAAACACC. The rearrangement links TRBV11-3 to TRBJ1-3; 8 nucleotides align to TRBD1. The read ends 3 residues before the CDR3 terminus; that terminus is restored from the germline J gene. Germline V gene lookup returns CDR1 SGHNT and CDR2 YENEEA. Germline trimming cut 5 bases from V and 5 bases from J; bases unmatched to any gene: 8. The length of the CDR3 is 15 residues.

In the case of this clone: The observed sequence ends 3 residues before the CDR3 terminus, with the missing tail filled in from the germline J gene. V usage is TRBV5-4 and J usage is TRBJ2-4, with D unresolved. The CDR3 spans 13 residues. The germline V gene has CDR1 SGHNT and CDR2 YYREEE (reference sequence). The CDR3: CASTTQNSGGQYF. CDR3 bases read: TGTGCCAGCACTACCCAGAATTCAGGTGGT.

Concerning this clone itself: The read falls 3 residues short of the CDR3 end, and the missing part is taken from the germline J gene. V usage is TRBV18 and J usage is TRBJ2-7; D is tentatively TRBD1 or TRBD2 (5 bases each). With 3 bases removed from V and 3 bases from J, the gap between germline ends came to 12 bases. Germline V gene sequence: CDR1 KGHSH, CDR2 LQKENI. The CDR3 has 14 amino acids. The DNA read from the CDR3 is TGTGCCAGCTCACCTCTTGAGGGGAACTACGAG. This sequence encodes CASSPLEGNYE. The full-length CDR3 reads as CASSPLEGNYEQYF.

About this clone itself: The read ends 3 residues early relative to the CDR3; the germline J gene fills the gap. This chain uses TRBV7-8 with TRBJ1-3, with D perhaps matching TRBD1 (6 bases). The CDR3 spans 15 residues. With 5 bases removed from V and 2 bases from J, the gap between germline ends came to 13 bases. The germline V gene has CDR1 SGHVS and CDR2 FQNEAQ. The CDR3 protein is CASSRDRRPGNTIYF. CDR3 DNA, as far as it was read: TGTGCCAGCAGCCGAGACAGGAGACCTGGAAACACC.

On this clone itself: The read gets to within 3 residues of the CDR3 end, and the germline J gene fills in the rest. The chain couples TRBV2 to TRBJ2-3; 9 positions agree with TRBD2. The V gene's germline CDR1 is SNHLY and CDR2 FYNNEI. The CDR3 contains 15 residues. V shed 4 bases and J 1 base; nucleotides not matched to a gene: 3. The CDR3: CASSAVAGGTDTQYF. CDR3 DNA, as far as it was read: TGTGCCAGCAGTGCTGTAGCGGGAGGCACAGATACG.

Of note for this clone: The read terminates 3 residues ahead of where the CDR3 ends, so the germline J gene completes it. The chain has TRBV14 and TRBJ1-6; TRBD1 matches at 10 bases. Germline V gene data show CDR1 as SGHDN and CDR2 as FVKESK. Losses at the gene ends were 5 bases for V and 11 bases for J; bases not matched to a gene: 6. This CDR3 comprises 14 residues. CDR3 sequence: CASSGQGVYPPLHF. CDR3 bases read: TGTGCCAGCAGCGGACAGGGGGTATACCCACCC. Based on the CDR3 plus reference TRBV14 and TRBJ1-6, the full variable domain is EAGVTQFPSHSVIEKGQTVTLRCDPISGHDNLYWYRRVMGKEIKFLLHFVKESKQDESGMPNNRFLAERTGGTYSTLKVQPAELEDSGVYFCASSGQGVYPPLHFGNGTRLTVT.

Worth noting for this clone: The read gets to within 3 residues of the CDR3 end, and the germline J gene fills in the rest. The gene calls are TRBV2 and TRBJ2-7; D gene uncertain. V gave up 10 bases and J gave up 2 bases, with 15 bases separating them. The germline CDR1 and CDR2 sequences are SNHLY and FYNNEI. This CDR3 comprises 13 residues. CDR3 protein: CANYGLSPYEQYF. CDR3 bases read: TGTGCCAACTATGGGTTGAGCCCCTACGAG.